The present TCR beta chain was sequenced within a study of blood T cell repertoires in COVID-19. In the study overall: The origin of the acute and convalescent COVID-19 samples was the United States, Italy and Spain. T cells, B-cell-depleted T cells, or PBMCs supplied cDNA or gDNA.

Sequencing used immunoSEQ multiplex PCR; TCRdb keeps in-frame clones, though not all of them. The sample lists 200,000 or so clones, about 80% occurring once. V lost 6 bases and J 0 bases, leaving 11 bases between the germline ends. Germline-derived CDR1 and CDR2 are KGHDR and SFDVKD. CDR3 length equals 14 residues. Input material: PBMCs or T cells enriched from blood (not recorded which). The receptor was derived from a man in his forties who had recovered from COVID-19. The chain has TRBV24-1 and TRBJ2-7, with D possibly matching TRBD1 (6 bases). CDR3: CATSPTGYSYEQYF. The CDR3 bases are TGTGCCACCAGTCCGACAGGTTACTCCTACGAGCAGTACTTC.